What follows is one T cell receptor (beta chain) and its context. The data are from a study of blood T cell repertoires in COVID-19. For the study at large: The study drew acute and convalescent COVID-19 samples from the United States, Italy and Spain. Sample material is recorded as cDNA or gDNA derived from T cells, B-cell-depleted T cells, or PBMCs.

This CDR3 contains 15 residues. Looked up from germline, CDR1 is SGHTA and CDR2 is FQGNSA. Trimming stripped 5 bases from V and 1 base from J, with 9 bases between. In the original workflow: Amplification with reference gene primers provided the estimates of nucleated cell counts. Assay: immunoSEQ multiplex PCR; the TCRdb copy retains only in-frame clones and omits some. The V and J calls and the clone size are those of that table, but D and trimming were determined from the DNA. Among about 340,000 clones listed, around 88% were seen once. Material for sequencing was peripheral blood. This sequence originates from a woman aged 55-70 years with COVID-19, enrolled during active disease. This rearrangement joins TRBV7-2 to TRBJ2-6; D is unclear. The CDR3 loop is CASSPMRSGANVLTF. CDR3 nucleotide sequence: TGTGCCAGCAGCCCAATGAGGTCTGGGGCCAACGTCCTGACTTTC. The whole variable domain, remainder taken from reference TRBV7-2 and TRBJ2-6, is GAGVSQSPSNKVTEKGKDVELRCDPISGHTALYWYRQSLGQGLEFLIYFQGNSAPDKSGLPSDRFSAERTGGSVSTLTIQRTQQEDSAVYLCASSPMRSGANVLTFGAGSRLTVL.